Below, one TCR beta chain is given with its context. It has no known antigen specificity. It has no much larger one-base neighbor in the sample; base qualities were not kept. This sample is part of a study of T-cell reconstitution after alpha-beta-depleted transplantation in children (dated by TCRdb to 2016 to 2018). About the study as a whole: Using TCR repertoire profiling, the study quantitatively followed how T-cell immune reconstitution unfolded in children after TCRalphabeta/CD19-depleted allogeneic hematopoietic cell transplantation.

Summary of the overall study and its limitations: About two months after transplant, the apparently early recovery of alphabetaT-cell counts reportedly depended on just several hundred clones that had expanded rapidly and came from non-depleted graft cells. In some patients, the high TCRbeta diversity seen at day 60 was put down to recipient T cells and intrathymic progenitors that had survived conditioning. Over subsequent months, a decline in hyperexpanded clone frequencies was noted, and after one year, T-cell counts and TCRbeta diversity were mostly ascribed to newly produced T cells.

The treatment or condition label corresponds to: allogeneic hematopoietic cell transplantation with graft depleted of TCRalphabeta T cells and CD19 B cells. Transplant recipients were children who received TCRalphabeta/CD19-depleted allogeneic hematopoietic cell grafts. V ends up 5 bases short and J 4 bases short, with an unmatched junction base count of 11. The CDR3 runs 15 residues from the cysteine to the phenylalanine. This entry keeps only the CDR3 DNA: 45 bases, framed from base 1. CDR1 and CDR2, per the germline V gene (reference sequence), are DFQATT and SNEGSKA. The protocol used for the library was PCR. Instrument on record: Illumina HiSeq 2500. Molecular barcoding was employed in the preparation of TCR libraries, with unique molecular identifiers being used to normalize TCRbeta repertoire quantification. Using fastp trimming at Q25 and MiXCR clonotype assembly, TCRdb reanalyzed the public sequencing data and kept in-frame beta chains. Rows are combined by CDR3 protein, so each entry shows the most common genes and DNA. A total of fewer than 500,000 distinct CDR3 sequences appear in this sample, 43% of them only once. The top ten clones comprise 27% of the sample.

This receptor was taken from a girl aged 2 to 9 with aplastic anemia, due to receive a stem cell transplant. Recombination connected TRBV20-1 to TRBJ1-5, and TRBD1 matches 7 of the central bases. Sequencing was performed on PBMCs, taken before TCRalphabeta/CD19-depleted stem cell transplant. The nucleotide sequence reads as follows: TGCAGTGCTGCCGACAGGGTGGTCCCGAATCAGCCCCAGCATTTT. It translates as CSAADRVVPNQPQHF.